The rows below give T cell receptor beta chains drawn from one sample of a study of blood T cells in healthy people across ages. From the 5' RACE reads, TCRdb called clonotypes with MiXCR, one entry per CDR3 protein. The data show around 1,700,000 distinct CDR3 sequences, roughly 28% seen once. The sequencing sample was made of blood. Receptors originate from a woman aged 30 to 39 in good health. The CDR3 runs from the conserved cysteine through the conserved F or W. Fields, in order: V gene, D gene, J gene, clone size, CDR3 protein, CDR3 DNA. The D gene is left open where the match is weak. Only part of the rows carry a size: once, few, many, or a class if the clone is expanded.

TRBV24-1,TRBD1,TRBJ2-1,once,CATRDPGQRSEQFF,TGTGCCACCAGGGACCCGGGACAGCGATCGGAGCAGTTCTTC
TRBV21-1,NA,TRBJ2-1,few,CASSTRGATIDEQFF,TGTGCCAGCAGCACCAGGGGAGCTACAATCGATGAGCAGTTCTTC
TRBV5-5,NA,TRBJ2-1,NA,CASRPGKRFF,TGTGCCAGCAGACCAGGGAAGAGGTTCTTC
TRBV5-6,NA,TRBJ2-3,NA,CASSLERGNTDTQYF,TGTGCCAGCAGCTTGGAGAGGGGGAACACAGATACGCAGTATTTT
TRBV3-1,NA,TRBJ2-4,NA,CASSQLAVKRFYNEQYF,TGTGCCAGCAGCCAACTGGCAGTCAAGAGATTTTACAATGAGCAGTACTTC
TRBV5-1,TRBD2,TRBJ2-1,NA,CASSSFGGTSGRASNEQFF,TGCGCCAGCAGCTCGTTCGGCGGGACTAGCGGGAGGGCCTCAAATGAGCAGTTCTTC
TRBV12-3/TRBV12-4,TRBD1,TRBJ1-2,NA,CASSKGQGAQRYTF,TGTGCCAGCAGCAAGGGACAGGGGGCGCAACGCTACACCTTC
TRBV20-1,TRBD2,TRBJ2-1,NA,CSASKRGGSYNEQFF,TGCAGTGCGTCCAAGCGGGGGGGCTCCTACAATGAGCAGTTCTTC
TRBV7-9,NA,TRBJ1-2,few,CASRGGQDYTF,TGTGCCAGCAGGGGGGGACAAGACTACACCTTC
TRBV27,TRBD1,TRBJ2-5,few,CASSVKPRTGMETQYF,TGTGCCAGCAGTGTTAAGCCCCGGACAGGGATGGAGACCCAGTACTTC
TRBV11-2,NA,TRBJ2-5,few,CASSLWGTETQYF,TGTGCCAGCAGCTTATGGGGGACTGAGACCCAGTACTTC
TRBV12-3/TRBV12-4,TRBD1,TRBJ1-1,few,CATQGARSTEAFF,TGTGCCACTCAGGGGGCGCGCAGCACTGAAGCTTTCTTT
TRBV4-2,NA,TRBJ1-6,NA,CASSQPAGQPVGYSPLHF,TGTGCCAGCAGCCAACCAGCCGGACAGCCTGTTGGTTATTCACCCCTCCACTTT
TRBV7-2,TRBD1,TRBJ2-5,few,CASSLVRGQGPQETQYF,TGTGCCAGCAGCTTAGTGAGGGGACAGGGGCCACAAGAGACCCAGTACTTC
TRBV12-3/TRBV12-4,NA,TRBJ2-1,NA,CASSYSGTQNEQFF,TGTGCCAGCAGTTATTCCGGGACTCAGAATGAGCAGTTCTTC
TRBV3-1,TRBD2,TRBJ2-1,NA,CASSQGGLAGGFYNEQFF,TGTGCCAGCAGCCAAGGAGGTCTAGCGGGGGGGTTTTACAATGAGCAGTTCTTC
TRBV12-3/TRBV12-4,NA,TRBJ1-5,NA,CATTRDWDNQPQHF,TGTGCCACCACCCGGGACTGGGACAATCAGCCCCAGCATTTT
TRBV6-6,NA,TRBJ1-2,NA,CASSYSNGGDGYTF,TGTGCCAGCAGTTACTCGAATGGGGGCGACGGCTACACCTTC
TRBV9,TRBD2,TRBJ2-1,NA,CASSLGTSGKYNEQFF,TGTGCCAGCAGCCTGGGGACTAGCGGGAAATACAATGAGCAGTTCTTC
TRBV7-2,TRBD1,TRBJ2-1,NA,CASSLDRNLLREQFF,TGTGCCAGCAGCCTGGACAGGAATTTATTGCGTGAGCAGTTCTTC
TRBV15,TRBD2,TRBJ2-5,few,CATSGLAGQETQYF,TGTGCCACCAGTGGACTAGCGGGCCAAGAGACCCAGTACTTC
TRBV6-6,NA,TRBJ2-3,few,CASSSWRASGDTQYF,TGTGCCAGCAGTTCCTGGCGGGCCTCAGGGGATACGCAGTATTTT